This T cell receptor beta chain emerged from a study of CD8+CD57+ T cells in acquired aplastic anemia. About the study: Sorted cells (CD4+ and CD8+) yielded DNA amounts that averaged approximately 3.1 ug.

Genomic DNA templated the TCR beta VDJ and CDR3 profiling. Using its own MiXCR run on the reads, TCRdb lists one record per CDR3 protein. The table has roughly 250,000 distinct CDR3 sequences, 70% to 85% seen once. Selection for sequencing was limited to patients who had shown CD8+CD57+ cell expansion by flow cytometry. In its sample, this clonotype was seen many times. The CDR3 totals 13 residues. Trimming left V 3 bases short and J 0 bases short, with 8 bases between. CDR1 and CDR2 from the germline V gene are SQVTM and ANQGSEA. The chain carries TRBV29-1 and TRBJ1-1; no reliable D call. The source is a human donor with aplastic anemia. The sequencing sample was made of sorted CD4+, CD8+, or CD8+CD57+ T cells (not recorded which) from PBMCs. This CDR3 reads CSVEGLMNTEAFF. The CDR3 DNA is TGCAGCGTTGAGGGGTTAATGAACACTGAAGCTTTCTTT.